This entry lists 14 T cell receptor beta chains sequenced from one sample in a study of shared clonotypes between healthy human individuals. Only in-frame clones appear in the TCRdb table, and some are missing; sequencing was by immunoSEQ multiplex PCR. The sample has fewer than 600,000 clones; 75% to 85% are singletons. Sequencing was done on a sample of PBMCs. These receptors were taken from a woman between 40 and 55 years old in good health. Some clones in this sample may be carry-over from other donors' samples.

This clone has only a few counts. This chain uses TRBV27 with TRBJ2-2; D call uncertain. This CDR3 region has 14 residues. Trimming left V 4 bases short and J 2 bases short, with 8 bases between. Germline CDR1 and CDR2: MNHEY and SMNVEV (reference sequence). As DNA, the CDR3 is TGTGCCAGCAGTTCCACACCCAACACCGGGGAGCTGTTTTTT. Translated: CASSSTPNTGELFF.

The V gene is TRBV6-5, the J gene TRBJ2-3; D might be TRBD1 (6 bases). V lost 7 bases and J lost 6, with 20 bases in between. CDR1 and CDR2 (germline): MNHEY, SVGAGI. CDR3 length: 15 amino acids. The CDR3 coding sequence is TGTGCCAGCACCAAACAGGGCCTAGGTAGCGATACGCAGTATTTT. Protein sequence: CASTKQGLGSDTQYF.

Here the CDR3 reads CASSAVGRETQYF. The CDR3 DNA is TGTGCCAGCAGTGCGGTAGGGAGGGAGACCCAGTACTTC. The chain couples TRBV6-1 to TRBJ2-5; D perhaps matches TRBD2 (6 bases). The CDR3 sequence is 13 residues long. Trimming left V 4 bases short and J 5 bases short, with 11 bases between. The germline CDR1 and CDR2 sequences are MNHNS and SASEGT.

The chain couples TRBV15 to TRBJ1-4; tentative D call: TRBD1 (5 bases). CDR1 is LNHNV and CDR2 is YYDKDF in the germline V gene (reference sequence). The CDR3 has 16 amino acids. V was clipped by 0 bases and J by 3 bases, with 11 bases between them. CDR3 nucleotides: TGTGCCACCAGCAGAGATCTCGGGGCCTCTAATGAAAAACTGTTTTTT. It encodes CATSRDLGASNEKLFF.

V usage is TRBV19 and J usage is TRBJ2-7, with D perhaps TRBD2 (5 bases). This CDR3 is 14 amino acids long. CDR1 and CDR2 (germline): LNHDA, SQIVND (reference sequence). The V and J ends lost 6 bases and 2 bases respectively, with 14 bases between them. The CDR3 nucleotides are TGTGCCAGTAGCAAACTAGTTCAGCCCTACGAGCAGTACTTC. As protein: CASSKLVQPYEQYF.

This rearrangement joins TRBV25-1 to TRBJ2-1; 9 nucleotides match TRBD1. The J segment lost 1 base and the V segment lost 3 bases, leaving 4 bases of the junction unmatched. Germline V lookup: CDR1 MGHDK, CDR2 SYGVNS. The CDR3 contains 16 residues. This chain's CDR3 is CASSDSGTGSYNEQFF. CDR3 nucleotides: TGTGCCAGCAGTGACTCCGGGACAGGGTCCTACAATGAGCAGTTCTTC.

This sequence joins TRBV18 and TRBJ1-1; perhaps TRBD1 as D (5 bases). Trimming cost V 2 bases and J 1 base, with 11 bases left between them. This CDR3 spans 15 amino acids. The germline V gene encodes CDR1 KGHSH and CDR2 LQKENI. CDR3 in DNA: TGTGCCAGCTCACCATGGACAAGTTCGAACACTGAAGCTTTCTTT. It encodes CASSPWTSSNTEAFF.

For this clone: The identical CDR3 is also encoded by other nucleotide sequences in the sample. The V gene is TRBV9, the J gene TRBJ2-7; 10 bases are a match to TRBD2. CDR1 SGDLS and CDR2 YYNGEE come from the germline V gene. Unmatched junction bases numbered 4, after V lost 0 bases and J lost 1 base. The CDR3 runs 16 residues. CDR3 sequence: CASSVGPSGGSYEQYF. The CDR3, as DNA: TGTGCCAGCAGCGTAGGGCCTAGCGGGGGATCCTACGAGCAGTACTTC.

V gene TRBV7-6 combines with J gene TRBJ1-2, with 9 bases identical to TRBD1. The germline V gene has CDR1 SGHVS and CDR2 FNYEAQ. The CDR3 is made up of 15 amino acids. With V trimmed by 2 bases and J by 7 bases, 8 bases remained unmatched. This CDR3 is CASSLSPGQGSGYTF. The CDR3 DNA is TGTGCCAGCAGCTTATCGCCGGGACAGGGTTCTGGCTACACCTTC.

This clone was found once. The V call is TRBV5-5, the J call TRBJ2-5, with D tentatively TRBD1 (6 bases). Trimming took 5 bases from V and 2 from J, leaving 10 bases between them. CDR1 is SGHKS, CDR2 YYEKEE, per germline (reference sequence). The CDR3 length is 13 residues. The CDR3 is CASSRGQQETQYF. The CDR3 DNA follows: TGTGCCAGCAGTCGGGGACAACAAGAGACCCAGTACTTC.

The table lists this clone with a few counts. The chain combines TRBV19 with TRBJ1-5; 7 nucleotides line up with TRBD1. In germline, CDR1 is LNHDA, CDR2 SQIVND (reference sequence). Trimming at V came to 11 bases and at J to 4 bases, leaving 5 bases not matched to a gene. The CDR3 has 12 amino acids. The DNA for the CDR3 is TGTGCCTGTCCGACAGGGAATCAGCCCCAGCATTTT. Translated: CACPTGNQPQHF.

Only one count was recorded for this clone. This chain joins TRBV4-2 and TRBJ2-1, with 7 bases lining up with TRBD2. The CDR3 is 16 amino acids. Losses at the gene ends were 2 bases for V and 3 bases for J; bases not matched to a gene: 7. Germline V lookup: CDR1 LGHNA, CDR2 YNFKEQ. CDR3 loop: CASSQFRRGGYNEQFF. The CDR3 DNA reads TGTGCCAGCAGCCAATTCCGCCGCGGGGGCTACAATGAGCAGTTCTTC.

The rearrangement links TRBV7-8 to TRBJ2-7; weak D call: TRBD2 (7 bases). Per the germline V gene, CDR1 is SGHVS and CDR2 is FQNEAQ. V dropped 2 bases and J dropped 2 bases, with 16 bases sitting between them. The CDR3 totals 16 residues. This CDR3 reads CASSLRGGDPTYEQYF. CDR3 bases: TGTGCCAGCAGCTTACGAGGGGGGGACCCAACCTACGAGCAGTACTTC.

There are a few counts of this clone. The same CDR3 can be traced to other DNA sequences in this sample. V and J are TRBV4-3 and TRBJ1-5; D gene unclear. V was shortened by 0 bases and J by 4 bases, with 4 bases between the two germline ends. The CDR3 runs 13 residues. CDR1 and CDR2 (germline): LGHNA, YSLEER. DNA of the CDR3: TGCGCCAGCAGCCAAGATTCAAATCAGCCCCAGCATTTT. Translating gives CASSQDSNQPQHF.